Each of the 25 T cell receptor beta chains below was sequenced from the same sample in a study of T cells in tuberculosis (dated by TCRdb to the late 2010s). Thawed, overnight-rested PBMC were stained with GMM-loaded CD1B tetramer, a Live/Dead dye and anti-CD3, then sorted on a FACS Aria II. CD1B tetramers were loaded with C32 glucose monomycolate purified from Rhodococcus equi. Receptors were amplified or captured by the immunoSEQ multiplex PCR assay. TCRdb took this table from immuneACCESS and kept in-frame rearrangements with V and J called. Such tables lack part of the clones; where checked against another copy, unresolved V genes explain under half of the gap, and the rest is unexplained. The sample records tens of thousands of clones, approximately 90% of which are singletons. Over 1.5% of the sample comes from the top ten. Sequences were obtained from CD1b-GMM tetramer-negative cells sorted from PBMCs. In light of the paper, this sample's cell subset or site label describes: T cells not binding CD1B-GMM tetramer, sorted from same donor. The source is an adult woman with latent tuberculosis.

This chain uses TRBV7-2 with TRBJ1-1; D gene unclear. Trimming took 6 bases from V and 2 from J, leaving 7 bases between them. The germline CDR1 and CDR2 sequences are SGHTA and FQGNSA. The CDR3 is 12 amino acids. The CDR3 is CASRITNTEAFF. Written as DNA, the CDR3 is TGTGCCAGCAGGATTACTAACACTGAAGCTTTCTTT.

The chain joins TRBV11-2 to TRBJ2-5; D may be TRBD1 (6 bases). Between the trimmed V and J ends, which lost 1 base and 4 bases, there was a span of 10 bases. This CDR3 is built from 14 residues. The germline CDR1 and CDR2 sequences are SGHAT and FQNNGV. CDR3 loop: CASSLVGRGETQYF. CDR3 sequence (DNA): TGTGCCAGCAGCTTAGTGGGCAGGGGAGAGACCCAGTACTTC.

The J gene is TRBJ2-1, the V gene TRBV18; 14 positions match TRBD2. Germline trimming cut 4 bases from V and 0 bases from J; bases unmatched to any gene: 11. This CDR3 is built from 20 residues. Germline CDR1 reads KGHSH; CDR2 reads LQKENI. The DNA of the CDR3 is TGTGCCAGCTCACTACAACCGGGACTAGCGGGGGACTACTCCTACAATGAGCAGTTCTTC. This codes for CASSLQPGLAGDYSYNEQFF.

The chain has TRBV28 and TRBJ1-4; TRBD1 matches at 8 bases. Germline V lookup: CDR1 MDHEN, CDR2 SYDVKM. Trimming removed 1 base from V and 6 bases from J; junction bases left unmatched: 7. The CDR3 runs to 16 residues. This chain's CDR3 is CASSLFSTGEYEKLFF. CDR3 DNA: TGTGCCAGCAGTTTATTCTCGACAGGGGAGTATGAAAAACTGTTTTTT.

The CDR3 DNA is TGTGCCAGCAGCGTAGCTGCGGGGACAGGGCTACTCGAGCAGTACGTC. It codes for CASSVAAGTGLLEQYV. This chain connects TRBV9 to TRBJ2-7; TRBD1 matches 9 bases. Germline CDR1 and CDR2: SGDLS and YYNGEE. CDR3 size: 16 residues. Germline trimming cut 0 bases from V and 6 bases from J; bases unmatched to any gene: 10.

This chain's CDR3 is CASSKRAGGPFAVDTQYF. The CDR3 DNA reads as TGTGCCAGCAGCAAAAGGGCGGGGGGGCCGTTTGCGGTGGATACGCAGTATTTT. This sequence joins TRBV21-1 and TRBJ2-3; the D call in the table, TRBD2, was not verified against the DNA. TRBV21-1 is termed a pseudogene. This CDR3 is 18 amino acids long.

V is TRBV2 and J is TRBJ1-2; D is possibly TRBD1 (6 bases). Trimming took off 6 bases at V and 2 bases at J, with 10 bases between the two ends. The CDR3 is 13 residues long. Germline V gene lookup returns CDR1 SNHLY and CDR2 FYNNEI. CDR3 nucleotides: TGTGCCAGCAGATCCGGGACAAACTATGGCTACACCTTC. Protein sequence: CASRSGTNYGYTF.

The chain is built from TRBV19 and TRBJ2-1; D is possibly TRBD2 (6 bases). This CDR3 has 14 amino acids. From germline, CDR1 is LNHDA and CDR2 SQIVND (reference sequence). V lost 5 bases to trimming and J lost 4 bases, with 12 bases between them. This CDR3 reads CASSASGRYNEQFF. The CDR3 DNA follows: TGTGCCAGTAGTGCGAGCGGGCGGTACAATGAGCAGTTCTTC.

This clone was detected once. The V gene is TRBV29-1, the J gene TRBJ1-2, with 8 bases that match TRBD1. Germline assignment: CDR1 SQVTM and CDR2 ANQGSEA. The CDR3 is 17 amino acids. V was pared by 4 bases and J by 4 bases, with 17 bases of the junction left unmatched. The chain's CDR3 is CSVGLFVGQGARYGYTF. CDR3 sequence (DNA): TGCAGCGTTGGTCTGTTCGTGGGGCAGGGGGCGCGCTATGGCTACACCTTC.

The rearrangement links TRBV4-2 to TRBJ1-3, with D maybe TRBD1 (6 bases). CDR1 and CDR2 (germline): LGHNA, YNFKEQ. Trimming took 2 bases from V and 0 from J, leaving 20 bases between them. The CDR3 loop spans 19 amino acids. The CDR3 reads CASSQRAVKQGNSGNTIYF. The CDR3 region has the DNA TGTGCCAGCAGCCAAAGGGCCGTAAAACAGGGAAACTCTGGAAACACCATATATTTT.

The chain links TRBV5-4 to TRBJ2-6; possibly TRBD1 for D (7 bases). V lost 4 bases to trimming and J lost 3 bases, with 20 bases between them. The CDR3 consists of 18 residues. Germline CDR1 reads SGHNT; CDR2 reads YYREEE (reference sequence). Written as DNA, the CDR3 is TGTGCCAGCAGCGGGGAGACAGGGCGGGGTTTTGGGGCCAACGTCCTGACTTTC. This gives the protein CASSGETGRGFGANVLTF.

The chain is built from TRBV21-1 and TRBJ1-6; the table names TRBD1, a call not compared with the DNA. TRBV21-1 is tagged as a pseudogene. CDR3 length: 16 residues. The CDR3: CASRKCRGRGDSPLHF. CDR3 in DNA: TGTGCCAGCAGGAAATGCAGGGGGCGTGGGGATTCACCCCTCCACTTT.

This chain uses TRBV4-2 with TRBJ1-2; 8 nucleotides align to TRBD1. In germline, CDR1 is LGHNA, CDR2 YNFKEQ. The junction had 3 bases not matched to a gene; V was cut back by 0 bases and J by 3 bases. The CDR3 length is 15 residues. CDR3: CASSQDQGADYGYTF. CDR3 sequence (DNA): TGTGCCAGCAGCCAAGATCAGGGGGCGGACTATGGCTACACCTTC.

The V and J genes are TRBV5-4 and TRBJ2-7, with a weak D call TRBD1 (5 bases). This CDR3 comprises 14 residues. V was clipped by 2 bases and J by 1 base, with 10 bases between them. Germline V gene sequence: CDR1 SGHNT, CDR2 YYREEE (reference sequence). The chain's CDR3 is CASSFPGKSYEQYF. CDR3 DNA sequence: TGTGCCAGCAGCTTCCCAGGGAAATCCTACGAGCAGTACTTC.

This chain connects TRBV6-1 to TRBJ2-1; 9 bases fit TRBD2. The ends lost 9 bases at V and 6 bases at J; junction bases unmatched: 9. Per the germline V gene, CDR1 is MNHNS and CDR2 is SASEGT. The CDR3 has 14 residues. CDR3 coding DNA: TGTGCCAGTTGGTCTAGCGGGGTCTTCAATGAGCAGTTCTTC. Its translation is CASWSSGVFNEQFF.

The chain couples TRBV21-1 to TRBJ1-1; the D call in the table, TRBD1, was not verified against the DNA. TRBV21-1 is a documented pseudogene. The CDR3 has 15 amino acids. The DNA for the CDR3 is TGTGCCAGCAGCACCCCGACAGGGTTCGGGACTGAAGCTTTCTTT. Its protein product is CASSTPTGFGTEAFF.

This clone was detected a few times. J is TRBJ2-7 and V is TRBV11-2; D possibly corresponds to TRBD1 (5 bases). Germline V CDR1 and CDR2: SGHAT, FQNNGV. The CDR3 contains 15 residues. Trimming removed 2 bases from V and 1 base from J, with 12 bases in between. The DNA for the CDR3 is TGTGCCAGCAGCTTAACGCCAGGGCATTCCTACGAGCAGTACTTC. Encoded protein: CASSLTPGHSYEQYF.

The chain links TRBV6-5 to TRBJ1-4; no definite D call. CDR3 length: 13 residues. Germline V gene data show CDR1 as MNHEY and CDR2 as SVGAGI. V was cut by 7 bases and J by 7 bases, with 13 bases left in between. CDR3 protein: CASKGRGSEKLFF. The CDR3 coding sequence is TGTGCCAGCAAGGGTCGGGGAAGTGAAAAACTGTTTTTT.

V is TRBV5-1 and J is TRBJ2-1; 11 nucleotides match TRBD2. V was clipped by 2 bases and J by 5 bases; unmatched bases: 6. This CDR3 is built from 16 residues. Germline V lookup: CDR1 SGHRS, CDR2 YFSETQ. Here the CDR3 DNA reads TGCGCCAGCAGCTTCGGGGGACTAGCGGTGAACAATGAGCAGTTCTTC. This sequence encodes CASSFGGLAVNNEQFF.

The V and J genes are TRBV30 and TRBJ1-2; 9 bases are a match to TRBD1. CDR1 and CDR2 from the germline V gene are GTSNPN and SVGIG (reference sequence). The ends lost 0 bases at V and 1 base at J; junction bases unmatched: 18. The CDR3 has 20 residues. The CDR3 loop reads CAWSVTFGWTGDPINYGYTF. DNA for the CDR3: TGTGCCTGGAGTGTAACATTCGGATGGACAGGGGATCCGATTAACTATGGCTACACCTTC.

This chain uses TRBV7-9 with TRBJ2-1; 9 positions match TRBD1. The CDR3 has 19 amino acids. V lost 5 bases to trimming and J lost 5 bases; unmatched junction nucleotides: 19. Germline lookup yields CDR1 SEHNR and CDR2 FQNEAQ (reference sequence). CDR3 protein: CASSPSPWGTGTGHNEQFF. In DNA, the CDR3 is TGTGCCAGCAGCCCATCCCCATGGGGGACCGGGACAGGGCACAATGAGCAGTTCTTC.

The gene calls are TRBV28 and TRBJ1-6; TRBD1 is a possible D gene (6 bases). Trimming left V 2 bases short and J 6 bases short, with 8 bases between. Germline CDR1 is MDHEN and CDR2 is SYDVKM. The CDR3 is 14 amino acids. The DNA of the CDR3 is TGTGCCAGCAGTTTACTACAGGGTAATTCACCCCTCCACTTT. Translated: CASSLLQGNSPLHF.

This sequence joins TRBV5-4 and TRBJ1-6; D perhaps matches TRBD1 (6 bases). V lost 3 bases, J lost 2 bases, and 12 bases lay in between. CDR1 and CDR2 (germline): SGHNT, YYREEE (reference sequence). The CDR3 totals 16 residues. The CDR3: CASSSPTGAYNSPLHF. In DNA, the CDR3 is TGTGCCAGCAGCTCACCGACAGGAGCCTATAATTCACCCCTCCACTTT.

The V call is TRBV6-1, the J call TRBJ2-2; TRBD2 matches 9 bases. The CDR3 extends over 16 amino acids. J was trimmed by 6 bases and V by 1 base; bases with no gene match: 6. Germline V CDR1 and CDR2: MNHNS, SASEGT. For the CDR3, the DNA is TGTGCCAGCAGTGAAGTTGGCGGGGGGGTGCCCGGGGAGCTGTTTTTT. Protein: CASSEVGGGVPGELFF.

CDR3 region: CASSPWTSSQETQYF. In DNA form, the CDR3 reads TGTGCCAGCAGCCCCTGGACTAGCAGCCAAGAGACCCAGTACTTC. The V call is TRBV5-5, the J call TRBJ2-5; TRBD2 aligns across 8 bases. Germline V lookup: CDR1 SGHKS, CDR2 YYEKEE (reference sequence). V trimming: 4 bases; J trimming: 1 base; junction bases outside the gene matches: 6. CDR3 length: 15 amino acids. The entire variable domain, with the rest obtained from reference TRBV5-5 and TRBJ2-5, is as follows: DAGVTQSPTHLIKTRGQQVTLRCSPISGHKSVSWYQQVLGQGPQFIFQYYEKEERGRGNFPDRFSARQFPNYSSELNVNALLLGDSALYLCASSPWTSSQETQYFGPGTRLLVL.